These T cell receptor beta chains were read from a single sample in a study of T cell repertoires in cytomegalovirus infection. In TCRdb, the reads were re-called with MiXCR into one record per CDR3 protein. The sample has 500,000 or so distinct CDR3 sequences; approximately 15% are singletons. The sample was CD8+ T cells from PBMCs. All receptors come from a human donor in good health (CMV status not recorded). Some clones in this sample may be carry-over from other donors' samples. Each CDR3 is given without its conserved first and last residue.

CDR3 protein	J gene	V gene
ASSSGTSGREQY	TRBJ2-7	TRBV27
ASSDGWREGDNEQF	TRBJ2-1	TRBV2
ASSPRREGPDTQY	TRBJ2-3	TRBV28
ASSPHPTSGGSTDTQY	TRBJ2-3	TRBV7-2
ASSIVLGGISGANVLT	TRBJ2-6	TRBV19
ASSTGLAETLYNEQF	TRBJ2-1	TRBV5-1
ASKPCRRQGNTIY	TRBJ1-3	TRBV23-1
SARDWTSGSQETQY	TRBJ2-5	TRBV20-1
ASSILTGAFDEQY	TRBJ2-7	TRBV28
ASLSTVTEAF	TRBJ1-1	TRBV7-9
ASSAYGTGDGTNEKLF	TRBJ1-4	TRBV19
ASSWDRGPNQPQH	TRBJ1-5	TRBV19
ASRTLLIGELF	TRBJ2-2	TRBV23-1
ASLGQRYNVQF	TRBJ2-1	TRBV25-1
ASSQDHTSYNEQY	TRBJ2-7	TRBV3-1
ASSLGKGGINTEAF	TRBJ1-1	TRBV11-2
ASRPTGPVNTEAF	TRBJ1-1	TRBV4-1